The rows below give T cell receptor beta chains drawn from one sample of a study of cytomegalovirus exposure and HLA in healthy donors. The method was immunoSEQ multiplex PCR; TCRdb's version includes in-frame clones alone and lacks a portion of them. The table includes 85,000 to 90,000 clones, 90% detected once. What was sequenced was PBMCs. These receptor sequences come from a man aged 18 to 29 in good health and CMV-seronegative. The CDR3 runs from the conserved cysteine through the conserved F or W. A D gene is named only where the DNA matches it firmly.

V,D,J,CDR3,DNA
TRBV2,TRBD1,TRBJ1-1,CASRGQQNTEAFF,TGTGCCAGTCGGGGACAGCAGAACACTGAAGCTTTCTTT
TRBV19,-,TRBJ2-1,CASSRGGDNEQFF,TGTGCCAGTAGTAGAGGCGGTGACAATGAGCAGTTCTTC
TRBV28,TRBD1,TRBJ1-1,CASRGGTGVMNTEAFF,TGTGCCAGCAGGGGGGGTACAGGGGTGATGAACACTGAAGCTTTCTTT
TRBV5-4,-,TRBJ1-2,CASSFQSNVYGYTF,TGTGCCAGCAGCTTCCAGTCCAACGTGTATGGCTACACCTTC
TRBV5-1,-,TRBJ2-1,CASSRLTGSNNEQFF,TGCGCCAGCAGCAGATTGACAGGCTCGAACAATGAGCAGTTCTTC
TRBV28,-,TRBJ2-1,CASSISLEYNEQFF,TGTGCCAGCAGTATTTCACTAGAATACAATGAGCAGTTCTTC
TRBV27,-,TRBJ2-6,CASSLGHQNSGANVLTF,TGTGCCAGCAGTTTAGGACACCAGAACTCTGGGGCCAACGTCCTGACTTTC
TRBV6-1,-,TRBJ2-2,CASSERSGDTGELFF,TGTGCCAGCAGTGAAAGGTCAGGGGACACCGGGGAGCTGTTTTTT
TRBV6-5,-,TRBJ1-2,CASSPGGNGYTF,TGTGCCAGCAGTCCCGGCGGGAATGGCTACACCTTC
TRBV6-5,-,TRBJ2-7,CASSLGLPYAQYF,TGTGCCAGCAGCCTAGGACTACCCTACGCGCAGTACTTC